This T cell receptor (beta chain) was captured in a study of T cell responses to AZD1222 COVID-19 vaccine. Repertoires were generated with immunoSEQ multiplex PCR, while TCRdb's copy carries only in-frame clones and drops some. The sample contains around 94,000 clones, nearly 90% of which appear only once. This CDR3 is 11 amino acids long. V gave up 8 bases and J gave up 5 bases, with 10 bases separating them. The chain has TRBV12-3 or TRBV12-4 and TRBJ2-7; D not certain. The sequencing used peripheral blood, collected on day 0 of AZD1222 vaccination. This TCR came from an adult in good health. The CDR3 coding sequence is TGTGCCAGCGGGCTGAATGACGAGCAGTACTTC. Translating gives CASGLNDEQYF.